Presented here are 13 T cell receptor beta chains from one specimen sequenced in a study of shared clonotypes between healthy human individuals. Some clones are missing from TCRdb's copy, which holds only in-frame ones; the method was immunoSEQ multiplex PCR. The sample carries 2 million to 3 million clones, more than 80% recorded once. Sequences were obtained from naive CD4+ T cells sorted from blood. Stated subset: CD45RA+ positively selected. The receptors here all came from a man between 18 and 29 years old in good health.

The chain recombines TRBV18 with TRBJ1-1; 8 bases align to TRBD1. Germline V gene lookup returns CDR1 KGHSH and CDR2 LQKENI. CDR3 size: 13 residues. Trimming removed 7 bases from V and 4 bases from J; junction bases left unmatched: 5. CDR3 coding DNA: TGTGCCAGCTTGGACAGGGCGGGCACTGAAGCTTTCTTT. Amino acids: CASLDRAGTEAFF.

V and J are TRBV19 and TRBJ2-1; TRBD1 aligns across 7 bases. V lost 2 bases, J lost 1 base, and 2 bases stayed unmatched. Germline CDR1 and CDR2: LNHDA and SQIVND (reference sequence). There are 15 residues in the CDR3. As DNA, the CDR3 is TGTGCCAGTAGTATACAGGACAGGTCCTACAATGAGCAGTTCTTC. Its protein is CASSIQDRSYNEQFF.

The genes are TRBV2 and TRBJ2-7, with 9 bases identical to TRBD2. The CDR3 has 14 amino acids. V lost 9 bases, J lost 7 bases, and 13 bases stayed unmatched. Germline V lookup: CDR1 SNHLY, CDR2 FYNNEI. This CDR3 reads CASNSGTSLNEQYF. The DNA for the CDR3 is TGTGCCAGTAACTCCGGGACTAGCTTGAATGAGCAGTACTTC. Together with reference TRBV2 and TRBJ2-7, the CDR3 gives the full variable domain: EPEVTQTPSHQVTQMGQEVILRCVPISNHLYFYWYRQILGQKVEFLVSFYNNEISEKSEIFDDQFSVERPDGSNFTLKIRSTKLEDSAMYFCASNSGTSLNEQYFGPGTRLTVT.

This clone was counted only a few times. Other DNA variants within this sample encode the same CDR3. The chain employs TRBV30 and TRBJ2-2; weak D call: TRBD1 (6 bases). The CDR3 spans 13 residues. V lost 5 bases, J lost 7 bases, and 14 bases lay in between. The V gene's germline CDR1 is GTSNPN and CDR2 SVGIG (reference sequence). CDR3 sequence (DNA): TGTGCCTGGTCGGGGCAGGGGTACGGGGAGCTGTTTTTT. This sequence encodes CAWSGQGYGELFF.

The chain has TRBV5-4 and TRBJ2-7, with 9 bases matching TRBD1. CDR1 is SGHNT, CDR2 YYREEE, per germline (reference sequence). This CDR3 has 15 residues. V trimming: 0 bases; J trimming: 4 bases; junction bases outside the gene matches: 5. CDR3 sequence (DNA): TGTGCCAGCAGCTTGGCCGGGACAGGGCCTTACGAGCAGTACTTC. Its protein product is CASSLAGTGPYEQYF.

The chain recombines TRBV19 with TRBJ1-5; possible D gene TRBD1, 6 bases. The CDR3 length is 15 residues. V lost 2 bases and J lost 1, with 9 bases in between. Germline values: CDR1 LNHDA, CDR2 SQIVND (reference sequence). This CDR3 is CASSITGISNQPQHF. The CDR3 nucleotides are TGTGCCAGTAGTATAACAGGGATCAGCAATCAGCCCCAGCATTTT.

The J gene is TRBJ1-5, the V gene TRBV7-7; weak D call: TRBD1 (6 bases). The CDR3 covers 15 residues. The V gene lost 11 bases and the J gene lost 5 bases, with 22 bases spanning the gap. Germline V lookup: CDR1 SSHAT, CDR2 FNYEAQ (reference sequence). The CDR3 nucleotides are TGTGCCGCAGAAAGGGGTAGGGGGAGAGATCAGCCCCAGCATTTT. It codes for CAAERGRGRDQPQHF.

Only a few counts were recorded for this clone. In nucleotides, the CDR3 is TGCGCCAGCAGCTTGGAGGTGTACCAAGAGACCCAGTACTTC. Its protein is CASSLEVYQETQYF. V and J are TRBV5-1 and TRBJ2-5; no firm D call. Germline V gene lookup returns CDR1 SGHRS and CDR2 YFSETQ. V dropped 0 bases and J dropped 0 bases, with 6 bases sitting between them. This CDR3 comprises 14 residues.

Only one count was recorded for this clone. The rearrangement links TRBV5-4 to TRBJ2-5; D is unclear. Germline V CDR1 and CDR2: SGHNT, YYREEE (reference sequence). V was shortened by 1 base and J by 1 base, with 11 bases between the two germline ends. The CDR3 is 15 amino acids. CDR3 sequence: CASSLWTRPQETQYF. The CDR3 DNA reads TGTGCCAGCAGCTTGTGGACCAGGCCCCAAGAGACCCAGTACTTC.

The rearrangement uses TRBV10-2 and TRBJ2-5; 7 bases match TRBD2. The CDR3 sequence is 14 residues long. Germline V gene lookup returns CDR1 WSHSY and CDR2 SAAADI. The trim removed 4 bases at V and 0 bases at J, leaving 2 bases unmatched. The CDR3 DNA is TGCGCCAGCAGTGCACTAGCGTACCAAGAGACCCAGTACTTC. It encodes CASSALAYQETQYF.

As regards this clone: Additional DNA sequences in this sample encode the identical CDR3. The chain links TRBV5-1 to TRBJ2-7; the match to TRBD1 covers 8 bases. Germline V gene lookup returns CDR1 SGHRS and CDR2 YFSETQ. V trimming: 4 bases; J trimming: 5 bases; junction bases outside the gene matches: 8. The CDR3 covers 14 residues. The DNA of the CDR3 is TGCGCCAGCAGCCTCAGGACAGGGAGCGACGAGCAGTACTTC. Translation: CASSLRTGSDEQYF.

This clone was observed once. J is TRBJ1-2 and V is TRBV10-3, with 7 nucleotides matching TRBD1. CDR1 ENHRY and CDR2 SYGVKD come from the germline V gene. The CDR3 length is 16 residues. Germline trimming cut 3 bases from V and 1 base from J; bases unmatched to any gene: 8. This CDR3 reads CAISESTGRDNYGYTF. The CDR3 nucleotides are TGTGCCATCAGTGAATCGACAGGGCGAGATAACTATGGCTACACCTTC.

The V call is TRBV5-5, the J call TRBJ2-7; 7 bases map to TRBD2. This CDR3 spans 14 amino acids. V shed 1 base, J shed 2 bases, and the junction held 3 bases outside the gene matches. Germline V gives CDR1 SGHKS, CDR2 YYEKEE (reference sequence). CDR3 residues: CASSLPGGTYEQYF. The DNA for the CDR3 is TGTGCCAGCAGCTTGCCCGGGGGGACCTACGAGCAGTACTTC.